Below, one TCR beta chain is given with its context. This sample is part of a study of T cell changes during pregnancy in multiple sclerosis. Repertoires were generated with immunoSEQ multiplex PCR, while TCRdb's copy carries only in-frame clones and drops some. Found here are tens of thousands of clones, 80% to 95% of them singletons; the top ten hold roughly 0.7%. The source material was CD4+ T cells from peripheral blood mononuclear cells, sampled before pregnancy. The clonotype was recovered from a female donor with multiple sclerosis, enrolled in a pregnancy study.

CDR3 in DNA: TGCAGTGTTAGGCTAAACGCGGCTTTCTTT. Its translation is CSVRLNAAFF. This sequence joins TRBV20-1 and TRBJ1-1, with D unclear. This CDR3 spans 10 amino acids. V was clipped by 7 bases and J by 11 bases, with 14 bases between them. Germline V CDR1 and CDR2: DFQATT, SNEGSKA (reference sequence).